This T cell receptor (beta chain) stems from a study of T cell clonotyping in hematopoietic cell transplantation. Overall study results and limits: Recipient TCR diversity dropped after transplant; expanded clonotypes rose from day 30 to 180.

Some clones are missing from TCRdb's copy, which holds only in-frame ones; the method was immunoSEQ multiplex PCR. The data hold about 15,000 clones, with 80% to 90% observed a single time. This clone was observed a handful of times. The antigen is undetermined. The V end lost 8 bases, the J end lost 4 bases, and 7 bases lay between the germline ends. The CDR3 loop spans 11 amino acids. Germline V gene data show CDR1 as SGHVS and CDR2 as FQNEAQ. The specimen sequenced was peripheral blood mononuclear cells. The chain recombines TRBV7-8 with TRBJ2-3; no reliable D call. The receptor was isolated from a woman aged 40-49 years in good health. Some clones in this sample may be carry-over from other donors' samples. CDR3 sequence: CASLWADTQYF. The CDR3 DNA reads as TGTGCCAGCCTCTGGGCAGATACGCAGTATTTT.